This section outlines one T cell receptor beta chain sequence together with its context. Its antigen is currently unknown. The CDR3 runs to 13 residues. Trimming removed 5 bases from V and 5 bases from J, with 12 bases in between. The germline CDR1 and CDR2 sequences are MNHEY and SVGAGI. This sample was included in a study of blood T cells in healthy people across ages. Samples each yielded at least 6 micrograms of total RNA. The second PCR ran roughly 6 to 11 cycles with a sample-barcoded 5' primer and J-beta primers. Every cDNA was tagged by a template-switch adaptor with 12 random nucleotides. Each CDR3 protein is one row after TCRdb ran MiXCR on the 5' RACE reads. The table includes around 1.1 million distinct CDR3 sequences, approximately 38% detected once. Study observations and caveats: Among T cells, TCR beta diversity per million cells dropped roughly linearly as age rose. Estimates of diversity drawn from one million T cells were considered underestimates.

This sequence joins TRBV6-5 and TRBJ1-1, with D possibly matching TRBD1 (5 bases). This receptor was obtained from a man between 18 and 29 years old in good health. Sequences were obtained from blood. The CDR3 nucleotides are TGTGCCAGCAGTGCGGTGGGGGAAACTGAAGCTTTCTTT. Protein product: CASSAVGETEAFF.